This is a list of T cell receptor beta chains from one sample in a study of blood T cell repertoires in COVID-19. Using immunoSEQ multiplex PCR, the repertoire was profiled, and TCRdb retains in-frame clones only, with some absent. The profile shows about 200,000 clones, more than 70% of them singletons. Sequenced sample: PBMCs or T cells enriched from blood (not recorded which). Source of these receptors: a woman in her forties with acute COVID-19. The CDR3 runs from the conserved cysteine through the conserved F or W. A D gene is named only where the DNA matches it firmly. The size field is filled for only some rows; it gives once, few, many or a size class.

clone_size j_call d_call v_call cdr3_nt cdr3_aa
. TRBJ1-1 . TRBV5-1 TGCGCCAGCAGCTTGGCTCAGATGAACACTGAAGCTTTCTTT CASSLAQMNTEAFF
few TRBJ2-6 TRBD1 TRBV20-1 TGCAGTGCTAGTCAGGGGGCGGCCTCTGGGGCCAACGTCCTGACTTTC CSASQGAASGANVLTF
. TRBJ2-7 . TRBV11-3 TGTGCCAGCAGCTTAGCCCTGGGGGGAGAGCAGTACTTC CASSLALGGEQYF
. TRBJ1-2 . TRBV11-2 TGTGCCAGCAGCTCTTTGACTATGTCGGGGACCTTC CASSSLTMSGTF
. TRBJ1-1 . TRBV19 TGTGCCAGTAGTATCCAACAAGGGGGGGGCACTGAAGCTTTCTTT CASSIQQGGGTEAFF
. TRBJ2-5 . TRBV19 TGTGCCAGTACCACGGGGCGGCGGGGAAGGGAAGAGACCCAGTACTTC CASTTGRRGREETQYF
. TRBJ2-5 . TRBV28 TGTGCCAGCAGTTTAGGGGGGATCCAAGAGACCCAGTACTTC CASSLGGIQETQYF
. TRBJ2-7 . TRBV6-2/TRBV6-3 TGTGCCAGCAGTTACGGTCAAGGGCGGGGCGCCTACGAGCAGTACTTC CASSYGQGRGAYEQYF
. TRBJ2-1 TRBD2 TRBV5-1 TGCGCCAGCAGTTCCGGGACTAGCGGCTACAATGAGCAGTTCTTC CASSSGTSGYNEQFF
. TRBJ1-1 TRBD1 TRBV25-1 TGTGCCAGCAGTGAATATCTCGGGACAGGGGATGAAACTGAAGCTTTCTTT CASSEYLGTGDETEAFF
. TRBJ1-1 . TRBV7-2 TGTGCCAGCAGCTTAGGGAGGGAAAATACTGAAGCTTTCTTT CASSLGRENTEAFF
few TRBJ2-1 TRBD2 TRBV5-6 TGTGCCAGCAGCCTCACTAGCGGGAGTAGGTACAATGAGCAGTTCTTC CASSLTSGSRYNEQFF
. TRBJ2-7 . TRBV27 TGTGCCAGCAGTCCCCGGGTAGCGCGGAACTACGAGCAGTACTTC CASSPRVARNYEQYF
. TRBJ1-1 . TRBV6-4 TGTGCCAGCAGTGAAGACGGGACACCGAACACTGAAGCTTTCTTT CASSEDGTPNTEAFF
. TRBJ1-2 TRBD1 TRBV30 TGTGCCTGGATCCGGACAGGCGCTGGCTACACCTTC CAWIRTGAGYTF
. TRBJ2-5 TRBD2 TRBV6-5 TGTGCCAGCAGGCACGGGGGGTGGGAGACCCAGTACTTC CASRHGGWETQYF
. TRBJ1-1 . TRBV30 TGTGCCTCGACCGGACAGAGAACAACTGAAGCTTTCTTT CASTGQRTTEAFF
. TRBJ2-1 TRBD2 TRBV24-1 TGTGCCACCAGTGATTTCGGGACTACGGGCAATGAGCAGTTCTTC CATSDFGTTGNEQFF
. TRBJ1-4 . TRBV6-1 TGTGCCAGCAGGGAATCGACAGACCCTGGGCGTGAAAAACTGTTTTTT CASRESTDPGREKLFF
few TRBJ2-1 . TRBV21-1 TGTGCCAGCAGCCCCTTGATAACAGTTGCCGAATACAATGAGCAGTTCTTC CASSPLITVAEYNEQFF
. TRBJ1-3 . TRBV9 TGTGCCAGCAGTACTAGCGGAAACACCATATATTTT CASSTSGNTIYF
. TRBJ1-2 . TRBV7-6 TGTGCCAGCAGCCTAACCACAGGGACTAACTATGGCTACACCTTC CASSLTTGTNYGYTF
. TRBJ1-2 TRBD1 TRBV6-1 TGTGCCAGCAGTGAAGCGGGACAGATAAACTATGGCTACACCTTC CASSEAGQINYGYTF
. TRBJ1-1 . TRBV4-3 TGCGCCAGCAGCCAAGATAGGCGGGTGGGAGCTTTCTTT CASSQDRRVGAFF
. TRBJ2-7 TRBD2 TRBV30 TGTGCCTGGGCCGGGACTAGCGGGAGCGGGGCTTACTTC CAWAGTSGSGAYF
. TRBJ1-4 . TRBV10-2 TGCGCCAGCAGTGAGTATCGGGACACCATTCGGATTAATGAAAAACTGTTTTTT CASSEYRDTIRINEKLFF
. TRBJ2-2 TRBD1 TRBV11-2 TGTGCCAGCAGCAAGACAGGGCGTACCACCGGGGAGCTGTTTTTT CASSKTGRTTGELFF
. TRBJ2-3 TRBD2 TRBV27 TGTGCCAGCAGTGTTTGGGAGGGCCGAGGAGATACGCAGTATTTT CASSVWEGRGDTQYF
. TRBJ2-1 TRBD2 TRBV7-2 TGTGCCAGCAGCCTTGGGGGGGGCTACAATGAGCAGTTCTTC CASSLGGGYNEQFF
. TRBJ2-7 TRBD2 TRBV4-3 TGCGCCAGCAGCCAAGATAGACTAGCGGGAGATTACGAGCAGTACTTC CASSQDRLAGDYEQYF
. TRBJ2-5 TRBD1 TRBV5-6 TGTGCCAGCAGCTTGTGGCCAGGGGGCCAGGAGACCCAGTACTTC CASSLWPGGQETQYF
once TRBJ2-7 . TRBV29-1 TGCAGCGCCATCAAGGGGGAGCAGTACTTC CSAIKGEQYF